In this sample, the clone carrying this TCR beta chain turned up many times. Antigen specificity is unknown. The record originates from a study of T cells after yellow fever vaccination. A single record per CDR3 protein comes from TCRdb applying MiXCR to the 5' RACE reads. The sample holds some 250,000 distinct CDR3 sequences; 3.6% are singletons and the top ten take around 19%. Findings and limits, study-wide: Most primary-vaccination clones recurred post-booster (about 96% CD4, around 86% CD8).

V lost 0 bases and J 2 bases, leaving 14 bases between the germline ends. This CDR3 has 16 amino acids. Germline CDR1 SNHLY, CDR2 FYNNEI. The sequenced sample was PBMCs, obtained 15 days after the yellow fever booster vaccination. This sequence joins TRBV2 and TRBJ2-7, with D tentatively TRBD1 (6 bases). The TCR originated in a man younger than 35 who received the YFV17D yellow fever vaccine. CDR3 sequence: CASSEAPQQGPYEQYF. The CDR3 nucleotides read TGTGCCAGCAGTGAAGCGCCTCAACAGGGTCCCTACGAGCAGTACTTC.